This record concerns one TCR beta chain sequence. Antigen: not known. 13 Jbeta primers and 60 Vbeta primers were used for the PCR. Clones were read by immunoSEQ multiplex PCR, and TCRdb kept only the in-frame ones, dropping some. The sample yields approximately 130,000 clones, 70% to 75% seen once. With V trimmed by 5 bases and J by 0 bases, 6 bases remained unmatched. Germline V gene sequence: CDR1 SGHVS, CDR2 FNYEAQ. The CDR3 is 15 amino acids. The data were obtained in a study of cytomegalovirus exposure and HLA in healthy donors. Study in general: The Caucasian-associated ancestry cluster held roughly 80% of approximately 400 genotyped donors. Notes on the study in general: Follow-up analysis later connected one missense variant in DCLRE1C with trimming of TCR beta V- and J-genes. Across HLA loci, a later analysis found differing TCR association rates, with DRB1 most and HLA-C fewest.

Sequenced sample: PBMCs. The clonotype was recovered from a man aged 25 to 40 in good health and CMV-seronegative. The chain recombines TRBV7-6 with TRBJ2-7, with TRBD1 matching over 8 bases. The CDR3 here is CASSPADRGSYEQYF. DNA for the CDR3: TGTGCCAGCAGCCCGGCAGACAGGGGCTCCTACGAGCAGTACTTC.